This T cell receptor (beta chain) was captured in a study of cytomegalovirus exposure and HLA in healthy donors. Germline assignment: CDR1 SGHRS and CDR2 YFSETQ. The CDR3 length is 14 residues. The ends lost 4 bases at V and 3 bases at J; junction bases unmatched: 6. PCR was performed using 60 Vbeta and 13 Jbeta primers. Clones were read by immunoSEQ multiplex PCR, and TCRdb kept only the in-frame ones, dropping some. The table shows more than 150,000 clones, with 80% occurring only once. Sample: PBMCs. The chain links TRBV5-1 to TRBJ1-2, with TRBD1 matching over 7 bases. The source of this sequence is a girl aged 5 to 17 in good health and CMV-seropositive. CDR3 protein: CASSQGQRDYGYTF. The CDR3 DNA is TGCGCCAGCAGCCAGGGACAGAGAGACTATGGCTACACCTTC.